These 28 T cell receptor beta chains were all obtained from the same sample, sequenced in a study of lymphopenia after photon versus proton radiotherapy. Using immunoSEQ multiplex PCR, the repertoire was profiled, and TCRdb retains in-frame clones only, with some absent. The table has about 17,000 clones, around 90% seen once. Sample: peripheral blood, taken from a patient treated with photon-based radiotherapy. These receptors were obtained from a woman aged 40 to 50 with cholangiocarcinoma.

This clone has just one count. The chain employs TRBV19 and TRBJ2-1, with TRBD2 identical over 11 bases. The V gene end was trimmed by 5 bases and the J gene end by 7 bases; junction bases not matched to a gene: 7. CDR3 length: 15 amino acids. Germline CDR1 reads LNHDA; CDR2 reads SQIVND (reference sequence). The CDR3 bases are TGTGCCAGTAGTGTTAGCGGGAGGGCCACGAATGAGCAGTTCTTC. Translation: CASSVSGRATNEQFF.

V is TRBV7-8 and J is TRBJ1-1; 10 bases fit TRBD1. This CDR3 region has 15 residues. Trimming cost V 3 bases and J 6 bases; bases outside gene matches: 7. Germline loops: CDR1 SGHVS, CDR2 FQNEAQ. The CDR3 bases are TGTGCCAGCAGCTTTTCCGGGACAGGGGTCGCTGAAGCTTTCTTT. This gives the protein CASSFSGTGVAEAFF.

The chain uses TRBV29-1 and TRBJ2-1, with 13 bases matching TRBD2. Trimming at V came to 5 bases and at J to 4 bases, leaving 2 bases not matched to a gene. The CDR3 is 14 residues long. CDR1 is SQVTM, CDR2 ANQGSEA, per germline. CDR3 coding DNA: TGCAGCGTTCGACTAGCGGGGGGTTACAATGAGCAGTTCTTC. Translating gives CSVRLAGGYNEQFF.

CDR3 protein: CASSPQNLGQGLNSPLHF. CDR3 nucleotide sequence: TGTGCCAGCTCACCACAGAATCTGGGACAGGGACTTAATTCACCCCTCCACTTT. This chain joins TRBV18 and TRBJ1-6, with 9 bases lining up with TRBD1. Per the germline V gene, CDR1 is KGHSH and CDR2 is LQKENI. With V trimmed by 1 base and J by 6 bases, 10 bases remained unmatched. This CDR3 region has 18 residues.

This chain links TRBV25-1 with TRBJ2-7; a possible D gene is TRBD1 (6 bases). Per germline, CDR1 MGHDK and CDR2 SYGVNS. Trimming cost V 7 bases and J 4 bases, with 17 bases left between them. The CDR3 is 14 residues long. The CDR3 DNA reads as TGTGCCAGCAAGTTGGGACATTATTTTTACGAGCAGTACTTC. This translates into CASKLGHYFYEQYF.

The DNA of the CDR3 is TGTGCCAGCAGTCCCCGGACTAGCGGCTTGGGGACCGGGGAGCTGTTTTTT. Encoded protein: CASSPRTSGLGTGELFF. The chain has TRBV7-3 and TRBJ2-2, with TRBD2 identical over 10 bases. Unmatched junction bases numbered 12, after V lost 6 bases and J lost 5 bases. This CDR3 has 17 amino acids. CDR1 is SGHTA, CDR2 FQGTGA, per germline. The full variable domain, rest sourced from reference TRBV7-3 and TRBJ2-2, is GAGVSQTPSNKVTEKGKYVELRCDPISGHTALYWYRQSLGQGPEFLIYFQGTGAADDSGLPNDRFFAVRPEGSVSTLKIQRTERGDSAVYLCASSPRTSGLGTGELFFGEGSRLTVL.

The rearrangement joins TRBV15 to TRBJ2-3; the match to TRBD1 covers 7 bases. V gave up 0 bases and J gave up 1 base; unmatched junction bases: 10. The CDR3 has 18 residues. Germline V gene data show CDR1 as LNHNV and CDR2 as YYDKDF (reference sequence). The CDR3 protein is CATSRDSLGTDGTDTQYF. In DNA form, the CDR3 reads TGTGCCACCAGCAGAGATTCCCTCGGGACAGATGGCACAGATACGCAGTATTTT.

This clone was counted once. CDR3 in amino acids: CASSQEGRANEQFF. The CDR3 DNA sequence: TGTGCCAGCAGCCAAGAGGGCAGGGCAAATGAGCAGTTCTTC. The gene calls are TRBV14 and TRBJ2-1, with D possibly matching TRBD1 (5 bases). With 0 bases removed from V and 7 bases from J, the gap between germline ends came to 10 bases. This CDR3 is 14 amino acids long. The V gene's germline CDR1 is SGHDN and CDR2 FVKESK.

The gene calls are TRBV11-2 and TRBJ2-1; D uncertain. The CDR3 totals 13 residues. Trimming removed 1 base at V and 8 bases at J, with 9 bases between. The germline gives CDR1 SGHAT, CDR2 FQNNGV. The CDR3 DNA reads as TGTGCCAGCAGCTTAGCCCTGGGCCATGAGCAGTTCTTC. Translated, it gives CASSLALGHEQFF.

The CDR3 DNA reads as TGCGCCAGCAGCCAAGACCGAGACACACTCTACGAGCAGTACTTC. It translates to CASSQDRDTLYEQYF. V and J are TRBV4-3 and TRBJ2-7, with D uncertain. Germline CDR1 LGHNA, CDR2 YSLEER. V was cut by 0 bases and J by 3 bases, with 12 bases left in between. The length of the CDR3 is 15 residues.

The chain couples TRBV5-4 to TRBJ1-1; TRBD1 agrees at 8 bases. The CDR3 length is 13 residues. V lost 2 bases, J lost 7 bases, and 4 bases stayed unmatched. In germline, CDR1 is SGHNT, CDR2 YYREEE (reference sequence). CDR3 residues: CASSLGTGGEAFF. CDR3 nucleotide sequence: TGTGCCAGCAGCTTAGGGACAGGAGGTGAAGCTTTCTTT.

The chain has TRBV4-2 and TRBJ1-5; unclear D gene. Trimming took 0 bases from V and 2 from J, leaving 5 bases between them. Per the germline V gene, CDR1 is LGHNA and CDR2 is YNFKEQ. The CDR3 runs 14 residues. CDR3 sequence: CASSQEKGNQPQHF. DNA of the CDR3: TGTGCCAGCAGCCAAGAGAAAGGCAATCAGCCCCAGCATTTT.

The rearrangement uses TRBV30 and TRBJ1-2, with 8 bases aligning to TRBD1. J gave up 12 bases and V 1 base, and 7 bases lay outside the gene matches. The CDR3 has 12 residues. CDR1 is GTSNPN, CDR2 SVGIG, per germline (reference sequence). The CDR3 region has the DNA TGTGCCTGGAGTGCATTCAGGGGGCGCGACACCTTC. This gives the protein CAWSAFRGRDTF.

The chain carries TRBV7-2 and TRBJ2-5, with D possibly matching TRBD2 (5 bases). CDR1 is SGHTA and CDR2 is FQGNSA in the germline V gene. V lost 3 bases, J lost 0 bases, and 11 bases lay in between. This CDR3 has 15 amino acids. The CDR3 sequence is CASSFPLRDQETQYF. CDR3 DNA sequence: TGTGCCAGCAGCTTCCCCTTGAGGGACCAAGAGACCCAGTACTTC.

This clone occurred a few times. This chain links TRBV19 with TRBJ2-7; the D gene is possibly TRBD1 (6 bases). V gave up 5 bases and J gave up 3 bases, with 17 bases separating them. The CDR3 extends over 15 amino acids. The germline V gene encodes CDR1 LNHDA and CDR2 SQIVND (reference sequence). CDR3 sequence: CASSPRPAGVYEQYF. The CDR3 DNA reads TGTGCCAGTAGTCCCCGTCCAGCAGGGGTCTACGAGCAGTACTTC.

This clone was picked up a small number of times. The gene calls are TRBV13 and TRBJ2-7, with no clear D. V shed 3 bases and J shed 3 bases, with 12 bases lying between them. This CDR3 region has 14 residues. Germline CDR1 is PRHDT and CDR2 is FYEKMQ (reference sequence). CDR3 sequence reads: CASSLGSWNYEQYF. CDR3 coding DNA: TGTGCCAGCAGCTTGGGGTCTTGGAACTACGAGCAGTACTTC.

The rearrangement uses TRBV30 and TRBJ2-7; D unclear. Germline CDR1 and CDR2: GTSNPN and SVGIG (reference sequence). CDR3 size: 11 residues. V lost 3 bases and J 6 bases, leaving 9 bases between the germline ends. CDR3 bases: TGTGCCTGGAGCGGTAGGGCCGAGCAGTACTTC. Protein: CAWSGRAEQYF.

This clone was detected only once. The V call is TRBV7-9, the J call TRBJ1-1; maybe TRBD1 (5 bases). The CDR3 consists of 16 residues. V was pared by 3 bases and J by 5 bases, with 19 bases between. Germline CDR1 SEHNR, CDR2 FQNEAQ (reference sequence). The CDR3 protein is CASSFFTPGRRTEAFF. The CDR3 DNA follows: TGTGCCAGCAGCTTTTTCACTCCAGGGCGTAGAACTGAAGCTTTCTTT.

J is TRBJ2-3 and V is TRBV28, with 7 bases lining up with TRBD2. This CDR3 has 14 amino acids. With V trimmed by 5 bases and J by 2 bases, 4 bases remained unmatched. Germline V CDR1 and CDR2: MDHEN, SYDVKM. CDR3 DNA sequence: TGTGCCAGCAGTCCGGGACTAACCACAGATACGCAGTATTTT. Protein sequence: CASSPGLTTDTQYF.

The genes are TRBV7-8 and TRBJ1-3; no definite D call. Germline V lookup: CDR1 SGHVS, CDR2 FQNEAQ. Trimming cost V 2 bases and J 0 bases, with 8 bases left between them. The CDR3 has 15 residues. CDR3 in amino acids: CASSLWADSGNTIYF. CDR3 DNA: TGTGCCAGCAGCTTATGGGCTGACTCTGGAAACACCATATATTTT.

The rearrangement links TRBV27 to TRBJ2-7; 13 nucleotides agree with TRBD2. V dropped 5 bases and J dropped 6; count of bases not matched to a gene: 7. CDR3 length: 15 residues. Germline lookup yields CDR1 MNHEY and CDR2 SMNVEV (reference sequence). CDR3 DNA sequence: TGTGCCAGCAGTATCTCTCGACTAGCGGGGGGCGAGCAGTACTTC. It specifies CASSISRLAGGEQYF.

The chain is built from TRBV5-6 and TRBJ2-3; 9 bases line up with TRBD1. V shed 4 bases, J shed 0 bases, and the junction held 9 bases outside the gene matches. The CDR3 spans 17 residues. Germline loops: CDR1 SGHDT, CDR2 YYEEEE. The CDR3 DNA follows: TGTGCCAGCAGCGGCGGACAGGGGAGGGTAAGCACAGATACGCAGTATTTT. Amino acids: CASSGGQGRVSTDTQYF.

The CDR3 is CASSQWGGETQYF. CDR3 DNA: TGCGCCAGCAGCCAGTGGGGAGGAGAGACCCAGTACTTC. The chain recombines TRBV4-1 with TRBJ2-5; D possibly corresponds to TRBD2 (6 bases). The germline gives CDR1 MGHRA, CDR2 YSYEKL. CDR3 length: 13 amino acids. V gave up 3 bases and J gave up 4 bases, with 9 bases separating them.

V usage is TRBV27 and J usage is TRBJ1-5; D ambiguous. CDR3 length: 14 residues. V dropped 3 bases and J dropped 0 bases, with 6 bases sitting between them. Germline-derived CDR1 and CDR2 are MNHEY and SMNVEV (reference sequence). Here the CDR3 reads CASSLRNSNQPQHF. DNA of the CDR3: TGTGCCAGCAGTTTGCGGAATAGCAATCAGCCCCAGCATTTT.

This clone was counted once. The rearrangement links TRBV2 to TRBJ2-5; D gene uncertain. Germline CDR1 reads SNHLY; CDR2 reads FYNNEI. The CDR3 contains 13 residues. With 7 bases removed from V and 5 bases from J, the gap between germline ends came to 14 bases. The CDR3: CASKGLNWETQYF. For the CDR3, the DNA is TGTGCCAGCAAGGGCTTAAACTGGGAGACCCAGTACTTC. The variable domain in full, with the rest retrieved from reference TRBV2 and TRBJ2-5, is EPEVTQTPSHQVTQMGQEVILRCVPISNHLYFYWYRQILGQKVEFLVSFYNNEISEKSEIFDDQFSVERPDGSNFTLKIRSTKLEDSAMYFCASKGLNWETQYFGPGTRLLVL.

The rearrangement uses TRBV6-1 and TRBJ2-5; TRBD2 matches at 11 bases. V shed 4 bases and J 5 bases; nucleotides not matched to a gene: 6. Germline values: CDR1 MNHNS, CDR2 SASEGT. The CDR3 extends over 15 amino acids. CDR3 in amino acids: CASSAGLAGLETQYF. Here the CDR3 DNA reads TGTGCCAGCAGTGCCGGACTAGCGGGCTTGGAGACCCAGTACTTC.

V usage is TRBV2 and J usage is TRBJ2-2, with TRBD2 identical over 7 bases. In germline, CDR1 is SNHLY, CDR2 FYNNEI. CDR3 length: 14 residues. V shed 7 bases, J shed 4 bases, and the junction held 6 bases outside the gene matches. In DNA form, the CDR3 reads TGTGCCAGCAAGGCGGGAGTGGGCACCGGGGAGCTGTTTTTT. Translating gives CASKAGVGTGELFF.

This chain links TRBV19 with TRBJ2-7; tentative D call: TRBD2 (6 bases). The CDR3 has 16 residues. Germline lookup yields CDR1 LNHDA and CDR2 SQIVND (reference sequence). Deletions cut 1 base from V and 1 base from J, with 14 bases between. The CDR3 loop is CASSIAKRRGSYEQYF. CDR3 in DNA: TGTGCCAGTAGTATAGCAAAGCGGAGGGGATCCTACGAGCAGTACTTC.